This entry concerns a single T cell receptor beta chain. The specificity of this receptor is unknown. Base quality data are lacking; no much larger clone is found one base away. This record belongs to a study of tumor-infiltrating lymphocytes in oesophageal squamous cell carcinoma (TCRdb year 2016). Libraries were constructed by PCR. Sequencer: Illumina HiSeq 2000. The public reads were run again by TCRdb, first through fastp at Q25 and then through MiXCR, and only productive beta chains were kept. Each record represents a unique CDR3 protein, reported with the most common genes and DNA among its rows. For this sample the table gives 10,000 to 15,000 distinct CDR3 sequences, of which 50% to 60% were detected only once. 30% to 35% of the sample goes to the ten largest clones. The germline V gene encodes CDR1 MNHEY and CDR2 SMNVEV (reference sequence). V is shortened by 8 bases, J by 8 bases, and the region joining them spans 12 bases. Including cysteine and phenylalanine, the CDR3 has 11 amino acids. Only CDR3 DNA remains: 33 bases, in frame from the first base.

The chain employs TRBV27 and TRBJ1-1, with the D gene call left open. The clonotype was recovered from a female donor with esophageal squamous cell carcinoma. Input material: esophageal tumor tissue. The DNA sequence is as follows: TGTGCCAGCGGATTGCTGCGGGAAGCTTTCTTT. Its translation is CASGLLREAFF.